Here is one T cell receptor (beta chain) with its context. Antigen unknown. The authors incorporated unique molecular identifiers into the TCR beta cDNA libraries. MiXCR was run by TCRdb on the PCR reads, yielding one entry per CDR3 protein. The table has fewer than 550,000 distinct CDR3 sequences, roughly 34% seen once. The sample originates from a study of post-analysis software for immune sequencing data. Findings of the study overall: TRBV5-6, TRBV5-1 and TRBV20-1 were among five TRBV segments more frequent in patients than controls. By F measure, samples from a shared preparation batch strongly co-clustered.

The CDR3 loop spans 13 amino acids. Trimming pared 6 bases from V and 9 bases from J, leaving 17 bases between. The germline V gene has CDR1 SGHDN and CDR2 FVKESK. This receptor was taken from a girl aged 2 to 17 with multiple sclerosis. The rearrangement links TRBV14 to TRBJ1-1; D might be TRBD1 (5 bases). Material: blood. The CDR3 spells CASSPSLGEKAFF. CDR3 DNA sequence: TGTGCCAGCAGTCCAAGCCTAGGGGAGAAAGCTTTCTTT.